What follows are 9 T cell receptor beta chains derived from one specimen sequenced in a study of cytomegalovirus exposure and HLA in healthy donors. Clones were sequenced by immunoSEQ multiplex PCR, and TCRdb holds only the in-frame ones, with some missing. Of some 56,000 clones detected, approximately 93% appear once; the ten largest clones hold around 1.7%. Sample: PBMCs. The receptors were sampled from a woman aged 18-29 years in good health and CMV-seropositive.

The chain uses TRBV11-2 and TRBJ1-2; D is ambiguous. Between the trimmed V and J ends, which lost 0 bases and 8 bases, there was a span of 16 bases. CDR3 length: 15 residues. Germline loops: CDR1 SGHAT, CDR2 FQNNGV. Written as DNA, the CDR3 is TGTGCCAGCAGCTTAGATCTTGGCAGCTCGAGGGGCTACACCTTC. Translating it yields CASSLDLGSSRGYTF.

The rearrangement links TRBV9 to TRBJ2-3, with 12 bases matching TRBD2. Germline-derived CDR1 and CDR2 are SGDLS and YYNGEE. The length of the CDR3 is 17 residues. Germline trimming cut 0 bases from V and 6 bases from J; bases unmatched to any gene: 8. CDR3 in amino acids: CASSVVPLAGGQDTQYF. CDR3 coding DNA: TGTGCCAGCAGCGTAGTACCTCTAGCGGGGGGGCAGGATACGCAGTATTTT. The complete variable domain, with remaining parts taken from reference TRBV9 and TRBJ2-3, reads DSGVTQTPKHLITATGQRVTLRCSPRSGDLSVYWYQQSLDQGLQFLIQYYNGEERAKGNILERFSAQQFPDLHSELNLSSLELGDSALYFCASSVVPLAGGQDTQYFGPGTRLTVL.

V usage is TRBV18 and J usage is TRBJ2-1; D is perhaps TRBD1 (5 bases). The CDR3 totals 14 residues. CDR1 and CDR2 from the germline V gene are KGHSH and LQKENI. Trimming removed 3 bases from V and 13 bases from J, with 19 bases in between. The CDR3 sequence: CASSPSQSPQGQFF. Here the CDR3 DNA reads TGTGCCAGCTCACCCTCACAGTCTCCCCAGGGCCAGTTCTTC.

This chain joins TRBV11-3 and TRBJ2-2; TRBD2 matches 10 bases. Germline values: CDR1 SGHNT, CDR2 YENEEA. Trimming removed 2 bases from V and 2 bases from J; junction bases left unmatched: 2. This CDR3 contains 16 residues. CDR3 protein: CASSLQRGGNTGELFF. The CDR3 DNA is TGTGCCAGCAGCTTACAGCGGGGGGGAAACACCGGGGAGCTGTTTTTT.

The chain is built from TRBV5-1 and TRBJ1-2, with a possible D match to TRBD1 (6 bases). The CDR3 length is 13 residues. Trimming took 2 bases from V and 6 from J, leaving 11 bases between them. From germline, CDR1 is SGHRS and CDR2 YFSETQ. In DNA form, the CDR3 reads TGCGCCAGCAGCTTACAGGGCGAGGATGGCTACACCTTC. It translates to CASSLQGEDGYTF.

The J gene is TRBJ1-4, the V gene TRBV6-1; D ambiguous. Germline CDR1 and CDR2: MNHNS and SASEGT. This CDR3 region has 13 residues. V was cut by 10 bases and J by 5 bases, with 14 bases left in between. For the CDR3, the DNA is TGTGCCACCACGTGGCAGGCGAATGAAAAACTGTTTTTT. This translates into CATTWQANEKLFF.

The rearrangement links TRBV28 to TRBJ2-7; 8 nucleotides align to TRBD1. V gave up 6 bases and J gave up 3 bases; unmatched junction bases: 10. The germline V gene has CDR1 MDHEN and CDR2 SYDVKM. The CDR3 contains 15 residues. This CDR3 reads CASSRPGQVVYEQYF. As DNA, the CDR3 is TGTGCCAGCAGCCGTCCGGGACAGGTAGTCTACGAGCAGTACTTC. The full variable domain, in which reference TRBV28 and TRBJ2-7 provide the parts outside the CDR3, is DVKVTQSSRYLVKRTGEKVFLECVQDMDHENMFWYRQDPGLGLRLIYFSYDVKMKEKGDIPEGYSVSREKKERFSLILESASTNQTSMYLCASSRPGQVVYEQYFGPGTRLTVT.

This rearrangement joins TRBV6-1 to TRBJ1-5; tentative D call: TRBD1 (6 bases). This CDR3 spans 15 amino acids. In germline, CDR1 is MNHNS, CDR2 SASEGT. Trimming cost V 8 bases and J 4 bases, with 18 bases left between them. CDR3 sequence: CASAAEVDRNQPQHF. The CDR3 DNA is TGTGCCAGCGCGGCAGAGGTGGACAGAAATCAGCCCCAGCATTTT.

V usage is TRBV11-2 and J usage is TRBJ2-5, with 8 bases lining up with TRBD2. V was clipped by 1 base and J by 1 base; unmatched bases: 2. The CDR3 has 15 amino acids. CDR1 and CDR2 from the germline V gene are SGHAT and FQNNGV. CDR3 in DNA: TGTGCCAGCAGCTTAGCCGGACTAGCCCAAGAGACCCAGTACTTC. Translation gives CASSLAGLAQETQYF.